The 19 T cell receptor beta chains reported below all come from one sample, sequenced in a study of Ad26.COV2.S vaccination and SARS-CoV-2 variants. This table comes from immunoSEQ multiplex PCR, and its TCRdb copy is limited to in-frame clones, with some not included. This sample has 500,000 or so clones, with roughly 87% found just once. Regarding treatment: roughly 20 received Ad26.COV2.S at low or high dose, single or two shots; 5 received placebo; per-sample allocation not given. Following the first vaccine or placebo injection, samples were taken on day 63. Sequenced material: peripheral blood, taken in a trial of Ad26.COV2.S vaccine versus placebo. Receptors originate from a person between 18 and 65 years old who received the Ad26.COV2.S COVID-19 vaccine or a placebo.

Comment on this clone: Within the sample, other DNA sequences also encode this same CDR3. The chain carries TRBV6-5 and TRBJ2-7; maybe TRBD2 (6 bases). Trimming stripped 6 bases from V and 0 bases from J, with 6 bases between. Germline V CDR1 and CDR2: MNHEY, SVGAGI. The CDR3 spans 12 residues. This CDR3 reads CASRRDSYEQYF. DNA of the CDR3: TGTGCCAGCAGGCGGGACTCCTACGAGCAGTACTTC.

V gene TRBV7-8 combines with J gene TRBJ2-7; 7 bases are a match to TRBD1. The CDR3 runs 18 residues. The germline CDR1 and CDR2 sequences are SGHVS and FQNEAQ. V shed 7 bases and J 2 bases; nucleotides not matched to a gene: 20. The CDR3 loop reads CASIKTIPGEGGTYEQYF. In nucleotides, the CDR3 is TGTGCCAGCATCAAAACGATCCCCGGCGAAGGGGGCACCTACGAGCAGTACTTC. The full variable domain, its missing parts supplied by reference TRBV7-8 and TRBJ2-7, is GAGVSQSPRYKVAKRGQDVALRCDPISGHVSLFWYQQALGQGPEFLTYFQNEAQLDKSGLPSDRFFAERPEGSVSTLKIQRTQQEDSAVYLCASIKTIPGEGGTYEQYFGPGTRLTVT.

This clone was seen a handful of times. In DNA form, the CDR3 reads TGTGCCAGCAGTGTCGCCATTTCGGAGACCCAGTACTTC. The encoded protein is CASSVAISETQYF. The chain couples TRBV2 to TRBJ2-5; D unclear. The V gene's germline CDR1 is SNHLY and CDR2 FYNNEI. The CDR3 sequence is 13 residues long. The germline V and J ends were trimmed by 4 bases and 5 bases, with 11 bases remaining between them.

This clone occurred once. V gene TRBV11-2 combines with J gene TRBJ2-1, with a possible D match to TRBD1 (6 bases). Germline V CDR1 and CDR2: SGHAT, FQNNGV. There are 16 residues in the CDR3. V was clipped by 5 bases and J by 8 bases, with 22 bases between them. The CDR3 loop is CASSPGADPYPHEQFF. DNA for the CDR3: TGTGCCAGCAGCCCAGGGGCGGACCCCTACCCCCATGAGCAGTTCTTC.

This clone was observed a single time. The chain recombines TRBV5-6 with TRBJ2-1, with D maybe TRBD2 (5 bases). The CDR3 extends over 14 amino acids. Trimming stripped 2 bases from V and 7 bases from J, with 13 bases between. Germline-derived CDR1 and CDR2 are SGHDT and YYEEEE. The CDR3 DNA is TGTGCCAGCAGCTTCCGGACTTTCTCTAATGAGCAGTTCTTC. Translation: CASSFRTFSNEQFF. Full variable domain (outside the CDR3, taken from reference TRBV5-6 and TRBJ2-1): DAGVTQSPTHLIKTRGQQVTLRCSPKSGHDTVSWYQQALGQGPQFIFQYYEEEERQRGNFPDRFSGHQFPNYSSELNVNALLLGDSALYLCASSFRTFSNEQFFGPGTRLTVL.

This clone has only a few counts. The V and J genes are TRBV6-5 and TRBJ1-2; 8 bases match TRBD1. V trimming: 5 bases; J trimming: 8 bases; junction bases outside the gene matches: 4. This CDR3 has 12 amino acids. Germline values: CDR1 MNHEY, CDR2 SVGAGI. The CDR3 here is CASSRQGWGYTF. The CDR3 DNA sequence: TGTGCCAGCAGTCGACAGGGGTGGGGCTACACCTTC.

This clone was seen once. The chain employs TRBV18 and TRBJ2-2; D remains ambiguous. The CDR3 is 12 residues long. V shed 5 bases and J shed 7 bases, with 8 bases lying between them. Germline values: CDR1 KGHSH, CDR2 LQKENI. DNA for the CDR3: TGTGCCAGCTCAAAGCTAGGCGGGGAGCTGTTTTTT. Its protein is CASSKLGGELFF.

The chain joins TRBV15 to TRBJ2-3; D unclear. CDR1 and CDR2 (germline): LNHNV, YYDKDF (reference sequence). This CDR3 spans 16 amino acids. V was pared by 8 bases and J by 5 bases, with 23 bases between. CDR3 nucleotides: TGTGCCACCCAACGTAAGAACTCCTTTCAAGGAGATACGCAGTATTTT. It is translated as CATQRKNSFQGDTQYF.

This clone was counted once. This chain connects TRBV7-2 to TRBJ2-7; TRBD1 matches 8 bases. V dropped 4 bases and J dropped 4; count of bases not matched to a gene: 3. Germline lookup yields CDR1 SGHTA and CDR2 FQGNSA. The CDR3 is 13 residues long. For the CDR3, the DNA is TGTGCCAGCAGCTGGACAGGGTCGTACGAGCAGTACTTC. This gives the protein CASSWTGSYEQYF.

The chain combines TRBV28 with TRBJ2-5; a weak D match, TRBD1 (5 bases). Trimming shortened V by 8 bases and J by 1 base, and 17 bases separated the two germline ends. The germline CDR1 and CDR2 sequences are MDHEN and SYDVKM. The CDR3 sequence is 15 residues long. CDR3 bases: TGTGCCAGCCTTCGATGGGGCCAGCTCCAAGAGACCCAGTACTTC. Protein sequence: CASLRWGQLQETQYF. The variable domain in full, completed from reference TRBV28 and TRBJ2-5, reads DVKVTQSSRYLVKRTGEKVFLECVQDMDHENMFWYRQDPGLGLRLIYFSYDVKMKEKGDIPEGYSVSREKKERFSLILESASTNQTSMYLCASLRWGQLQETQYFGPGTRLLVL.

This rearrangement joins TRBV19 to TRBJ2-5, with 8 bases fitting TRBD1. CDR3 length: 13 residues. V lost 10 bases to trimming and J lost 3 bases; unmatched junction nucleotides: 7. Germline V gene data show CDR1 as LNHDA and CDR2 as SQIVND (reference sequence). The CDR3 loop reads CATRGQGKETQYF. The DNA of the CDR3 is TGTGCCACCCGAGGACAGGGTAAAGAGACCCAGTACTTC.

V usage is TRBV9 and J usage is TRBJ2-1; D uncertain. CDR3 length: 12 residues. Trimming left V 4 bases short and J 10 bases short, with 12 bases between. CDR1 is SGDLS and CDR2 is YYNGEE in the germline V gene. Written as DNA, the CDR3 is TGTGCCAGCAGCTCTTCAGTCGGGGAGCAGTTCTTC. Its translation: CASSSSVGEQFF.

A few counts support this clone. The chain combines TRBV4-1 with TRBJ1-2; D might be TRBD1 (6 bases). Trimming shortened V by 0 bases and J by 5 bases, and 10 bases separated the two germline ends. Germline V CDR1 and CDR2: MGHRA, YSYEKL. The CDR3 is 14 amino acids. CDR3 nucleotide sequence: TGCGCCAGCAGCCAAGAAGGGGGGGCGTATGGCTACACCTTC. Protein sequence: CASSQEGGAYGYTF.

V is TRBV19 and J is TRBJ2-4; TRBD1 might be the D (5 bases). This CDR3 contains 14 residues. The V end was cut by 6 bases, the J end by 6 bases, with 15 bases between. Germline V lookup: CDR1 LNHDA, CDR2 SQIVND (reference sequence). The DNA of the CDR3 is TGTGCCAGTAGCAGGGCGGCGAGTGGAAACATTCAGTACTTC. Protein product: CASSRAASGNIQYF.

The chain combines TRBV14 with TRBJ2-1, with D possibly matching TRBD2 (6 bases). The CDR3 extends over 15 amino acids. CDR1 is SGHDN and CDR2 is FVKESK in the germline V gene. V lost 4 bases and J 2 bases, leaving 12 bases between the germline ends. In DNA, the CDR3 is TGTGCCAGCAGCCGGGACTCCTTTCCCTACAATGAGCAGTTCTTC. Amino acid sequence: CASSRDSFPYNEQFF.

V gene TRBV12-5 combines with J gene TRBJ2-2, with TRBD2 matching 13 bases. The junction had 12 bases not matched to a gene; V was cut back by 1 base and J by 1 base. In germline, CDR1 is LGHNT, CDR2 FRNRAP. The CDR3 runs 21 residues. CDR3 amino acids: CASGLARRGLAGVMNTGELFF. The CDR3 region has the DNA TGTGCTAGTGGTTTGGCACGCCGAGGACTAGCGGGAGTGATGAACACCGGGGAGCTGTTTTTT.

This chain connects TRBV28 to TRBJ1-2; TRBD1 matches at 9 bases. The CDR3 has 14 amino acids. Germline CDR1 and CDR2: MDHEN and SYDVKM. After removal of 5 bases from V and 8 bases from J, the junction contained 9 bases not matched to a gene. The CDR3 region is CASSPGGQGLGYTF. The CDR3 DNA follows: TGTGCCAGCAGTCCCGGGGGACAGGGTCTAGGCTACACCTTC.

Written as DNA, the CDR3 is TGTGCCAGCAGGGACCTAGCGTCGAGCTCCTACAATGAGCAGTTCTTC. This sequence encodes CASRDLASSSYNEQFF. V gene TRBV27 combines with J gene TRBJ2-1, with D tentatively TRBD2 (6 bases). CDR3 length: 16 residues. The V gene lost 6 bases and the J gene lost 0 bases, with 15 bases spanning the gap. CDR1 is MNHEY, CDR2 SMNVEV, per germline (reference sequence).

The V and J genes are TRBV30 and TRBJ2-7, with 9 nucleotides matching TRBD1. Germline V gives CDR1 GTSNPN, CDR2 SVGIG (reference sequence). J was trimmed by 9 bases and V by 8 bases; bases with no gene match: 11. CDR3 length: 12 residues. CDR3 DNA: TGTGCCGTCCCGGGACAGGGCTTCGGGCAGTACTTC. Protein: CAVPGQGFGQYF.